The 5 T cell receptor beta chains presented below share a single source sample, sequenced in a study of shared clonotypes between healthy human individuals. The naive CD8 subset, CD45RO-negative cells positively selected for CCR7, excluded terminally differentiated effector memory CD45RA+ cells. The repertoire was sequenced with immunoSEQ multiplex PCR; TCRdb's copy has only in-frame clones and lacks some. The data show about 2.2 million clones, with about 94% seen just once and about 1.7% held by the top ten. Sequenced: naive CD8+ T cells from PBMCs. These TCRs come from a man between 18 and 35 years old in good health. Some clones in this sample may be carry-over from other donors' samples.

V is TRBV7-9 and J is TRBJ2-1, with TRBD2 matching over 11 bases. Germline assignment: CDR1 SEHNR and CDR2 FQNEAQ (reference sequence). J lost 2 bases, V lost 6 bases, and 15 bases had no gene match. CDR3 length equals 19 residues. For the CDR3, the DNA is TGTGCCAGCAGGACCAACGAGCCTAAGACTAGCGGGACCTACAATGAGCAGTTCTTC. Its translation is CASRTNEPKTSGTYNEQFF. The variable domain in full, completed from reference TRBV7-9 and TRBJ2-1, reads DTGVSQNPRHKITKRGQNVTFRCDPISEHNRLYWYRQTLGQGPEFLTYFQNEAQLEKSRLLSDRFSAERPKGSFSTLEIQRTEQGDSAMYLCASRTNEPKTSGTYNEQFFGPGTRLTVL.

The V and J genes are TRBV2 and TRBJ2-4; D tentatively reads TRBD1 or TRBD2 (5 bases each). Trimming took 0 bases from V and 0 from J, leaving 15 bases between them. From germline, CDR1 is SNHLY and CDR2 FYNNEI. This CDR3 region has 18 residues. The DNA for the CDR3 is TGTGCCAGCAGTGAAGCGTCCGCGTGGGACGAAGCCAAAAACATTCAGTACTTC. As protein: CASSEASAWDEAKNIQYF.

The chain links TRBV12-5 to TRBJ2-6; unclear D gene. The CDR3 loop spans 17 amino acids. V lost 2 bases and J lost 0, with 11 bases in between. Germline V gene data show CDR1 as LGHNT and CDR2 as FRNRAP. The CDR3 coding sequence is TGTGCTAGTGGTTTGTACTCTCAGATCTCTGGGGCCAACGTCCTGACTTTC. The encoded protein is CASGLYSQISGANVLTF. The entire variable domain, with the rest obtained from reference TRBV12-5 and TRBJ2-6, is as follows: DARVTQTPRHKVTEMGQEVTMRCQPILGHNTVFWYRQTMMQGLELLAYFRNRAPLDDSGMPKDRFSAEMPDATLATLKIQPSEPRDSAVYFCASGLYSQISGANVLTFGAGSRLTVL.

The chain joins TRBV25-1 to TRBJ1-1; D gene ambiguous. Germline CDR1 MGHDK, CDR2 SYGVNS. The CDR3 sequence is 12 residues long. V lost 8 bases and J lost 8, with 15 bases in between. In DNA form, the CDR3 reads TGTGCCAGCGAGGCAGATGGGAGGGAAGCTTTCTTT. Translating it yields CASEADGREAFF. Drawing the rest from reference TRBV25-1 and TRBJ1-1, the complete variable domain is EADIYQTPRYLVIGTGKKITLECSQTMGHDKMYWYQQDPGMELHLIHYSYGVNSTEKGDLSSESTVSRIRTEHFPLTLESARPSHTSQYLCASEADGREAFFGQGTRLTVV.

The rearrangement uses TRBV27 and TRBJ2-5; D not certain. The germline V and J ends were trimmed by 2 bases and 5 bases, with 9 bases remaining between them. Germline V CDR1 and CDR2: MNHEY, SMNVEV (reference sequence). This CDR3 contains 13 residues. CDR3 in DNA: TGTGCCAGCAGTTTAACTGTCAAGGAGACCCAGTACTTC. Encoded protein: CASSLTVKETQYF.